The 2 T cell receptor beta chains listed next were all sequenced from one sample in a study of shared clonotypes between healthy human individuals. TCRdb keeps only in-frame clones here, not all; method: immunoSEQ multiplex PCR. The data show about half a million clones, about four fifths seen once. Sequencing was performed on PBMCs. All receptors derive from a woman aged 40 to 50 in good health. Some clones in this sample may be carry-over from other donors' samples.

The V and J genes are TRBV27 and TRBJ2-1; 9 bases are a match to TRBD2. There are 14 residues in the CDR3. V gave up 6 bases and J gave up 0 bases; unmatched junction bases: 0. Germline CDR1 MNHEY, CDR2 SMNVEV (reference sequence). CDR3 sequence reads: CASRAGGSYNEQFF. The CDR3 DNA follows: TGTGCCAGCAGAGCGGGAGGCTCCTACAATGAGCAGTTCTTC.

The chain employs TRBV6-1 and TRBJ1-2, with 7 bases identical to TRBD1. V was clipped by 2 bases and J by 4 bases; unmatched bases: 7. This CDR3 comprises 15 residues. The germline CDR1 and CDR2 sequences are MNHNS and SASEGT. This CDR3 is CASSEPLGGSYGYTF. CDR3 in DNA: TGTGCCAGCAGTGAACCCCTAGGGGGCAGCTATGGCTACACCTTC.